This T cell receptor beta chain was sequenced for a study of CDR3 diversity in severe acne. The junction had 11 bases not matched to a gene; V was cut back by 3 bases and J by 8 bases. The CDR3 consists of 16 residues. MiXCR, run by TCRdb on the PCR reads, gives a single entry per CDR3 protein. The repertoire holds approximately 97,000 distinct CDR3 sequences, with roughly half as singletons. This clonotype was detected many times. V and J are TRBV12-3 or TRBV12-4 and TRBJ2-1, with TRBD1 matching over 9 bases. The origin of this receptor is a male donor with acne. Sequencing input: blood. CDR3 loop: CASSFVGTGYSDEQFF. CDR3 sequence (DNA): TGTGCCAGCAGTTTCGTCGGGACAGGGTACAGCGATGAGCAGTTCTTC.